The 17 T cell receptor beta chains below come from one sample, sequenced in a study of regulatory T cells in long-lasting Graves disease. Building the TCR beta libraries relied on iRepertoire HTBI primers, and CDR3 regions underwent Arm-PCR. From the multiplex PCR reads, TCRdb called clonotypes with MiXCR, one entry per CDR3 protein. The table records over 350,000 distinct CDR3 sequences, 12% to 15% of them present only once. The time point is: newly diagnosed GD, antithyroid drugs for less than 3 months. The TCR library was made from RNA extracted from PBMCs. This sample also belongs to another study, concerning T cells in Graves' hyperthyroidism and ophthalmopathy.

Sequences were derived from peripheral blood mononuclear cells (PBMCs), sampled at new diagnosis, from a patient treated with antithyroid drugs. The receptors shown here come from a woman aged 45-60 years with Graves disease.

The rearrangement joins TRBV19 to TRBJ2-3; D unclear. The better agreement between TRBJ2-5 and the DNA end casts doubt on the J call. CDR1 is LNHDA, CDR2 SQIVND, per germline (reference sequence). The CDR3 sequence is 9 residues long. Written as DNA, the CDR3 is TGTGCCAGGTGGGAGACCCAGTACTTC. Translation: CARWETQYF.

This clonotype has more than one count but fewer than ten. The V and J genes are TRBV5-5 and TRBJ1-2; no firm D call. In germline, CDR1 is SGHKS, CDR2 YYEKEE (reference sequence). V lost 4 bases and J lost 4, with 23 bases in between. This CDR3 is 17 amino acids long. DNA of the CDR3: TGTGCCAGCAGCGAAGAATACTCGTGGCGCGAGACCTATGGCTACACCTTC. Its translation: CASSEEYSWRETYGYTF.

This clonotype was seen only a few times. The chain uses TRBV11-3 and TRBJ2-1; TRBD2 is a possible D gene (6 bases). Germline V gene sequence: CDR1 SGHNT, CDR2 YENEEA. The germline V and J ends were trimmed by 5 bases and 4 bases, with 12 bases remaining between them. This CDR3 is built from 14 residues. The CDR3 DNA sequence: TGTGCCAGCAGCCCCGGGGGTGGATACAATGAGCAGTTCTTC. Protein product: CASSPGGGYNEQFF.

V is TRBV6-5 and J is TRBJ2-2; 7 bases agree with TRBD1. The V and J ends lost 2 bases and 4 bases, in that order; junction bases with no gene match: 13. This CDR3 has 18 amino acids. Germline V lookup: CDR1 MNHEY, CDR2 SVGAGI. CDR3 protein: CASSYAVGQEAGTGELFF. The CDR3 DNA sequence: TGTGCCAGCAGTTACGCGGTTGGACAGGAGGCGGGCACCGGGGAGCTGTTTTTT.

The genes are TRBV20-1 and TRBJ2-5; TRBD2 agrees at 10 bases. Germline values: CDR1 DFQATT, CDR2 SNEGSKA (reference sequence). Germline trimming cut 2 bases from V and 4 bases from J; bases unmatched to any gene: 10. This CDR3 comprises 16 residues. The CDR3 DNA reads TGCAGTGCTAGATCACCGAGCCTAGCGGGAGTAGAGACCCAGTACTTC. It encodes CSARSPSLAGVETQYF.

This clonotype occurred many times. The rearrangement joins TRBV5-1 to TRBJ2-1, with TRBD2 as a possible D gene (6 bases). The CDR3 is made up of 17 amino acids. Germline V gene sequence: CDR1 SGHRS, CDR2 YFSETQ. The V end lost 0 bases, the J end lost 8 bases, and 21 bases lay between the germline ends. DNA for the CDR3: TGCGCCAGCAGCTTGGGTCCTGTGGGGGGTCGGAGGTATGAGCAGTTCTTC. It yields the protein CASSLGPVGGRRYEQFF.

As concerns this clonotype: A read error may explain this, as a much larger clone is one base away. CDR3 sequence: CASSDRDREEAQYF. The CDR3 nucleotides read TGTGCCAGCAGTGATCGGGACAGGGAAGAGGCCCAGTACTTC. This rearrangement joins TRBV28 to TRBJ2-5, with TRBD1 matching over 9 bases. The germline V gene has CDR1 MDHEN and CDR2 SYDVKM. The CDR3 has 14 amino acids.

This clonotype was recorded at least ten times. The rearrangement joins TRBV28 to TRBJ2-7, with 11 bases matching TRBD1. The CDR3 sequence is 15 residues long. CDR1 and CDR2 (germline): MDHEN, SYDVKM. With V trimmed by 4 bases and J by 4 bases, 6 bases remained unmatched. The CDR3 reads CASSSAGQGEYEQYF. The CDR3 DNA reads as TGTGCCAGCAGTTCTGCGGGACAGGGGGAGTACGAGCAGTACTTC.

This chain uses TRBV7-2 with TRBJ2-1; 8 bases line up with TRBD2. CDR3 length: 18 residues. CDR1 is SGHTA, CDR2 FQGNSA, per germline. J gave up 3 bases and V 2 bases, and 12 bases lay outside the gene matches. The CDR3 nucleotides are TGTGCCAGCAGCTTATCCGTTGCGGGGACTAGTTTCTACAATGAGCAGTTCTTC. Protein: CASSLSVAGTSFYNEQFF.

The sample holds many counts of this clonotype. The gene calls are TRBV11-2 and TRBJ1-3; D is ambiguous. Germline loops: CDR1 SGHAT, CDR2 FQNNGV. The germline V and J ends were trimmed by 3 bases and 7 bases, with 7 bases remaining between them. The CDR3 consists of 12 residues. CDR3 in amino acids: CASSFGVNTIYF. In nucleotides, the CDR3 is TGTGCCAGCAGCTTTGGGGTCAACACCATATATTTT.

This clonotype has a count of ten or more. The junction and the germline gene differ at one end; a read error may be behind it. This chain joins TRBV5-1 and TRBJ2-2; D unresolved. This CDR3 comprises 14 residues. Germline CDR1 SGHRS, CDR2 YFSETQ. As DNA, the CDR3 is TGTGCCAGCAGCTTAGCCAGTAACACCGGGGAGCTGTTTTTT. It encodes CASSLASNTGELFF.

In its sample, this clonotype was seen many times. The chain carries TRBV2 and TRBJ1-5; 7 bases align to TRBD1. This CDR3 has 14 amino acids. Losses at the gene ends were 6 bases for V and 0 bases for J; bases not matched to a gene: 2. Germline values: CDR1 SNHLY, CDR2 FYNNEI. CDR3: CASRGQVSNQPQHF. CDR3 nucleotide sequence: TGTGCCAGCAGAGGACAGGTTAGCAATCAGCCCCAGCATTTT.

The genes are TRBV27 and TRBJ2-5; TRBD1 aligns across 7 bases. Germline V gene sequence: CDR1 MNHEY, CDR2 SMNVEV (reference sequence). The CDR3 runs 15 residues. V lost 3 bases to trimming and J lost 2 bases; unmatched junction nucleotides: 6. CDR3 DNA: TGTGCCAGCAGTTTCCGACAGGGCGGTCAAGAGACCCAGTACTTC. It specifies CASSFRQGGQETQYF.

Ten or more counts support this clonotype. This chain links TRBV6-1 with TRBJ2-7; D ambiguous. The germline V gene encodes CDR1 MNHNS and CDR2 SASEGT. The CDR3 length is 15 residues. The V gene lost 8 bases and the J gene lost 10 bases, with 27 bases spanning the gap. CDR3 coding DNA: TGTGCCAGCCATCCGGGTCTGAGCAGGTTGATGTTCCAGTACTTC. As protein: CASHPGLSRLMFQYF.

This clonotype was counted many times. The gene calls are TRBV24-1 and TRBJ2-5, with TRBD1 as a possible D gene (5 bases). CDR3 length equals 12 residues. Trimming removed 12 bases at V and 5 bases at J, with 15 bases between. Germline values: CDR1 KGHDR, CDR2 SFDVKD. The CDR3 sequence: CAAEDNRETQYF. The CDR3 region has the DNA TGTGCCGCCGAGGACAACAGGGAGACCCAGTACTTC.

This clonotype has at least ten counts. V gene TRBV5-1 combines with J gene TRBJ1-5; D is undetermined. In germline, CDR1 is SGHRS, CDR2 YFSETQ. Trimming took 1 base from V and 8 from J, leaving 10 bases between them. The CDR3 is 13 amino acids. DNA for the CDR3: TGCGCCAGCAGCTTGTCCGGGAACGAGCCCCAGCATTTT. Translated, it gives CASSLSGNEPQHF.

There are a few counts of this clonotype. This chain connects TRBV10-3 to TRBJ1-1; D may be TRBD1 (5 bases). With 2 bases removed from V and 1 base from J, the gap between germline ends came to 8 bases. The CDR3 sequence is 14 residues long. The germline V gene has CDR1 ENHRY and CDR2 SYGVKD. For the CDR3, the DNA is TGTGCCATCAGTGAGCGCAGGGAGAACACTGAAGCTTTCTTT. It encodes CAISERRENTEAFF.